The 3 T cell receptor beta chains below come from one sample, sequenced in a study of T cell changes during pregnancy in multiple sclerosis. Assay: immunoSEQ multiplex PCR; the TCRdb copy retains only in-frame clones and omits some. The sample contains 30,000 to 45,000 clones, approximately 90% of which appear only once. Source: CD4+ T cells from peripheral blood mononuclear cells, taken in the first trimester of pregnancy. Receptors were obtained from a female donor with multiple sclerosis, enrolled in a pregnancy study.

The genes are TRBV19 and TRBJ2-7; 10 bases fit TRBD1. Germline CDR1 reads LNHDA; CDR2 reads SQIVND (reference sequence). V shed 5 bases and J 3 bases; nucleotides not matched to a gene: 4. The CDR3 sequence is 14 residues long. The CDR3 loop is CASSRRTGGYEQYF. For the CDR3, the DNA is TGTGCCAGTAGTCGACGGACAGGGGGCTACGAGCAGTACTTC.

The chain links TRBV18 to TRBJ2-5; the D is unclear. This CDR3 is built from 14 residues. Trimming took off 2 bases at V and 2 bases at J, with 9 bases between the two ends. Germline CDR1 reads KGHSH; CDR2 reads LQKENI. The CDR3 DNA reads TGTGCCAGCTCACCAAACCGCGGACAAGAGACCCAGTACTTC. Translation: CASSPNRGQETQYF.

The gene calls are TRBV18 and TRBJ1-3; 7 positions match TRBD1. The V gene's germline CDR1 is KGHSH and CDR2 LQKENI. The CDR3 has 15 residues. The V gene end was trimmed by 2 bases and the J gene end by 4 bases; junction bases not matched to a gene: 5. The CDR3 DNA reads TGTGCCAGCTCACCATCAGGGGGATCCGGAAACACCATATATTTT. Amino acid sequence: CASSPSGGSGNTIYF.